One and the same sample provided the 5 T cell receptor beta chains below, sequenced in a study of patients and donors after allogeneic stem cell transplantation. TCRdb fed the RT-PCR reads into MiXCR, producing one record per CDR3 protein. The sample contains roughly 200,000 distinct CDR3 sequences, roughly two fifths of which appear only once. Sequencing was carried out using blood, either unsorted or a sorted T cell fraction (not recorded which). These receptors came from a human donor who was either an allogeneic HSCT recipient or a stem cell or donor lymphocyte infusion donor (not recorded which). It is not recorded whose cells these are; they may come from a transplant donor.

This chain joins TRBV29-1 and TRBJ1-1, with D tentatively TRBD1 (6 bases). The CDR3 sequence is 13 residues long. The V and J ends lost 1 base and 6 bases respectively, with 12 bases between them. Germline V gene lookup returns CDR1 SQVTM and CDR2 ANQGSEA. CDR3: CSVEGGGRAEAFF. CDR3 bases: TGCAGCGTTGAAGGTGGGGGCCGCGCTGAAGCTTTCTTT. The full variable domain, rest sourced from reference TRBV29-1 and TRBJ1-1, is SAVISQKPSRDICQRGTSLTIQCQVDSQVTMMFWYRQQPGQSLTLIATANQGSEATYESGFVIDKFPISRPNLTFSTLTVSNMSPEDSSIYLCSVEGGGRAEAFFGQGTRLTVV.

This chain connects TRBV27 to TRBJ2-5, with 7 bases fitting TRBD2. V trimming: 0 bases; J trimming: 5 bases; junction bases outside the gene matches: 6. This CDR3 contains 15 residues. The germline V gene encodes CDR1 MNHEY and CDR2 SMNVEV (reference sequence). The CDR3 here is CASSLSSTSVETQYF. CDR3 nucleotides: TGTGCCAGCAGTTTATCGTCCACTAGCGTGGAGACCCAGTACTTC.

The genes are TRBV12-3 or TRBV12-4 and TRBJ1-3; possibly TRBD1 for D (6 bases). The CDR3 consists of 15 residues. V was shortened by 2 bases and J by 3 bases, with 11 bases between the two germline ends. Here the CDR3 DNA reads TGTGCCAGCAGTTTATCCACAGGGTTTGGAAACACCATATATTTT. Its translation is CASSLSTGFGNTIYF.

This chain uses TRBV7-6 with TRBJ2-7; D might be TRBD1 (6 bases). CDR1 SGHVS and CDR2 FNYEAQ come from the germline V gene. This CDR3 comprises 13 residues. The V end lost 5 bases, the J end lost 6 bases, and 14 bases lay between the germline ends. CDR3 DNA: TGTGCCAGCAGCCCTACGGCAGGGGTCGAGCAGTACTTC. Residues: CASSPTAGVEQYF.

The chain links TRBV9 to TRBJ1-1; D is perhaps TRBD1 (5 bases). Germline CDR1 SGDLS, CDR2 YYNGEE. The V and J ends lost 2 bases and 0 bases respectively, with 14 bases between them. The CDR3 length is 16 residues. For the CDR3, the DNA is TGTGCCAGCAGCGTTAACCGGGACCTGATGAACACTGAAGCTTTCTTT. This codes for CASSVNRDLMNTEAFF.